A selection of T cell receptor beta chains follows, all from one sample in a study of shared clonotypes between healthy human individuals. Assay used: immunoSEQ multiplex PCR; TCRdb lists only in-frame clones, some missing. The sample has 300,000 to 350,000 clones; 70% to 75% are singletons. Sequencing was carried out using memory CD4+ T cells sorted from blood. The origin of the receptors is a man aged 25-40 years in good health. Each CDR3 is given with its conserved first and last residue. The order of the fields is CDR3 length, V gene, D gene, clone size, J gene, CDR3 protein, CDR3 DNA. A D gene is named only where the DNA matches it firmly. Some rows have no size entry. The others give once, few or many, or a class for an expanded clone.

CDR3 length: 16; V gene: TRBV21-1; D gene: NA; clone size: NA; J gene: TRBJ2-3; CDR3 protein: CASSARLAGGSDTQYF; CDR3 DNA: TGTGCCAGCAGCGCTAGACTAGCGGGAGGGTCAGATACGCAGTATTTT
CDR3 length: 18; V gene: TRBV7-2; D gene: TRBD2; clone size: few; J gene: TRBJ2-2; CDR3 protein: CASSLTSGLAGVTGELFF; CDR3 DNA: TGTGCCAGCAGCTTAACTTCCGGCCTAGCGGGAGTTACCGGGGAGCTGTTTTTT
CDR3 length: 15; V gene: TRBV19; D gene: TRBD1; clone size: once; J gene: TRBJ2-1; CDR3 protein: CASRPGQGSWSEQFF; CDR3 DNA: TGTGCCAGTAGACCGGGACAGGGGTCCTGGAGTGAGCAGTTCTTC
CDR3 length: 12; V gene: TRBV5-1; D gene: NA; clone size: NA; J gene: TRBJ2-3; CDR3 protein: CASSTGTDTQYF; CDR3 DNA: TGCGCCAGCAGCACTGGCACAGATACGCAGTATTTT
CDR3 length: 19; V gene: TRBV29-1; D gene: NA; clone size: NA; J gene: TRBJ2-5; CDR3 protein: CSVGRAIGRPSGAQETQYF; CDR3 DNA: TGCAGCGTTGGGAGGGCGATAGGGAGGCCGTCCGGGGCTCAAGAGACCCAGTACTTC
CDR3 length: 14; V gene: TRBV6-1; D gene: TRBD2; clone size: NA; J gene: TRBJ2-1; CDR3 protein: CASSARTSYNEQFF; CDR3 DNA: TGTGCCAGCAGTGCTCGGACTAGCTACAATGAGCAGTTCTTC
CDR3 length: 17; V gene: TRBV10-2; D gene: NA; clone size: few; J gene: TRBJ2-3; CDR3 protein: CASSESYGSGSTDTQYF; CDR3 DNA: TGCGCCAGCAGTGAGTCATATGGTAGCGGCAGCACAGATACGCAGTATTTT
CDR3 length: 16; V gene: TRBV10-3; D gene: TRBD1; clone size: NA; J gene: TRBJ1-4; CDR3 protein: CAISNFQGALGEKLFF; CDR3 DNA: TGTGCCATCAGTAATTTCCAGGGGGCGCTGGGGGAAAAACTGTTTTTT
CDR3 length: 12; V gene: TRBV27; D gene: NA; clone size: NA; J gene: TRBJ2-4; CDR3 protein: CASSSEGVPQHF; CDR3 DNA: TGTGCCAGCAGTTCAGAGGGCGTTCCCCAGCACTTC
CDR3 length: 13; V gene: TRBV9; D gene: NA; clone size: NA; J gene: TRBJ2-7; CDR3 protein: CASSVAGTGEQYF; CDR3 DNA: TGTGCCAGCAGCGTAGCAGGCACCGGCGAGCAGTACTTC
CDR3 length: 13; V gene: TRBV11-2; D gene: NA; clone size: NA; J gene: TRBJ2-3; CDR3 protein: CASSLDAPRTQYF; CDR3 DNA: TGTGCCAGCAGCTTAGACGCGCCTCGTACGCAGTATTTT
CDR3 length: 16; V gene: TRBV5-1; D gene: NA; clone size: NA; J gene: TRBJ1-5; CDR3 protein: CASSLGGGTGNQPQHF; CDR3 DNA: TGCGCCAGCAGCTTGGGGGGAGGGACTGGGAATCAGCCCCAGCATTTT
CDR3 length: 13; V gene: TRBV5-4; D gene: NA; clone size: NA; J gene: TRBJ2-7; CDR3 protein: CASSRYTTYEQYF; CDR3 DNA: TGTGCCAGCAGCAGGTATACTACCTACGAGCAGTACTTC
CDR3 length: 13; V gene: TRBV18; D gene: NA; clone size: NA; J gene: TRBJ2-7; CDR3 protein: CASSPLPEHEQYF; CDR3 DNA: TGTGCCAGCTCACCACTCCCAGAGCACGAGCAGTACTTC
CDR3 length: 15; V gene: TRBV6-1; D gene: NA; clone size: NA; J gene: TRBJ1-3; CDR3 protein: CASGQTEFSGNTIYF; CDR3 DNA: TGTGCCAGCGGACAGACAGAGTTCTCTGGAAACACCATATATTTT